The T cell receptor beta chain described here comes from a study of neurological immune-mediated disorders. Overall study findings and caveats: Phylogenetic grouping assigned the repertoires of 18 of 34 multiple sclerosis patients to a single cluster of related CDR3 sequences. This cluster may be a repertoire-level signature. With the multiple sclerosis repertoire cluster, none of the clinical or MRI features showed an association.

Germline CDR1 LGHDT, CDR2 YNNKEL (reference sequence). This CDR3 is built from 16 residues. This clonotype was detected only a few times. No antigen is known for it. A read error may account for a junction end that differs from germline. As for the cDNA, it was generated by 5'RACE with 10-nucleotide random UMIs. TCRdb processed the 5' RACE reads anew with MiXCR; each CDR3 protein has one entry. The data contain 50,000 to 85,000 distinct CDR3 sequences, roughly 5.5% of them seen just once; the ten biggest clones take up 2.8%. This receptor was taken from a woman in her twenties or thirties with multiple sclerosis. The rearrangement uses TRBV3-1 and TRBJ1-6; the D gene is possibly TRBD1 (6 bases). The sequenced material came from PBMCs. CDR3 loop: CASSQDPTGYNSPLNF. The CDR3, as DNA: TGTGCCAGCAGCCAAGACCCGACAGGATATAATTCACCCCTCAACTTT.